This T cell receptor beta chain was recorded in a study of blood T cell repertoires in COVID-19. Produced via immunoSEQ multiplex PCR; TCRdb's table is partial and in-frame only. The table includes more than 300,000 clones, about nine tenths detected once. The CDR3 spans 15 residues. V was trimmed by 8 bases and J by 4 bases, leaving 20 bases between them. CDR1 and CDR2 (germline): MNHEY, SMNVEV (reference sequence). This rearrangement joins TRBV27 to TRBJ1-2, with D possibly TRBD1 on 5 matching bases. This TCR was sampled from a woman in her 30s who had recovered from COVID-19. The specimen sequenced was PBMCs or T cells enriched from blood (not recorded which). CDR3: CASAWLGRTSYGYTF. DNA for the CDR3: TGTGCCAGCGCCTGGCTCGGCAGGACAAGCTATGGCTACACCTTC.